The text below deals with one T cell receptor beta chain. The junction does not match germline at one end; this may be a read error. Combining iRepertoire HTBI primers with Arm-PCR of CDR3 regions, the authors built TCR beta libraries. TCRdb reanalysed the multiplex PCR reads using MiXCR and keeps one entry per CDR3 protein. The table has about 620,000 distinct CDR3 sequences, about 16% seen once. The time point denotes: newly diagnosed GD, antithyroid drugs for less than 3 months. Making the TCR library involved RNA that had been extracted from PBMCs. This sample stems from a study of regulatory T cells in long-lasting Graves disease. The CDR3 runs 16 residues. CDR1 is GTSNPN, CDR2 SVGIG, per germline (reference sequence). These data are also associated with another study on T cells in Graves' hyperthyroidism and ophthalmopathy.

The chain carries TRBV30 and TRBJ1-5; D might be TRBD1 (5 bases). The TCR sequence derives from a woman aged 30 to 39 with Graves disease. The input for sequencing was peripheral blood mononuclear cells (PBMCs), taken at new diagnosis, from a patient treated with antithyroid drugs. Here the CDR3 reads CAWSVQGFYSNQLQHF. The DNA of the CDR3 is TGTGCCTGGAGTGTTCAGGGATTTTATAGCAATCAGCTCCAGCATTTT.